This T cell receptor (beta chain) appears in the sequencing data of a study of cytomegalovirus exposure and HLA in healthy donors. Turning to this clone: Its antigen is as yet unknown.

Germline V lookup: CDR1 LGHNA, CDR2 YNFKEQ. Trimming removed 0 bases at V and 8 bases at J, with 10 bases between. The CDR3 consists of 13 residues. Findings and caveats of the study: Usually a TCR sequence was rare, but some public TCRs were found in many donors. Later analysis showed TCR association rates varying by HLA locus, highest for DRB1 and lowest for HLA-C. In a later analysis, an Asian-associated ancestry cluster reportedly showed fewer N-insertions than the approximately 670-donor mean. Overall, roughly 160 TCR beta chains were annotated as cytomegalovirus-associated.

PCR used 60 Vbeta primers and 13 Jbeta primers. Using immunoSEQ multiplex PCR, the repertoire was profiled, and TCRdb retains in-frame clones only, with some absent. The sample gives under 300,000 clones, just over 70% of which show up once; about 2.2% is in the top ten. The receptor comes from a female donor in good health and CMV-seronegative. Input material: PBMCs. The rearrangement uses TRBV4-2 and TRBJ1-2; D is undetermined. This CDR3 reads CASSQEREEGYTF. CDR3 bases: TGTGCCAGCAGCCAAGAGCGGGAGGAGGGCTACACCTTC.